A few counts support the clone carrying this T cell receptor (beta chain). V gave up 3 bases and J gave up 1 base; unmatched junction bases: 6. The CDR3 spans 15 residues. CDR1 and CDR2 from the germline V gene are SGHKS and YYEKEE (reference sequence). This entry comes from a study of blood T cell repertoires in COVID-19. The wider study: The samples span acute and convalescent COVID-19 from the United States, Italy and Spain. T cells, B-cell-depleted T cells, or PBMCs provided the cDNA or gDNA that served as material.

Original data processing: From reference gene primer amplification, estimates of nucleated cell counts were derived. Profiled with immunoSEQ multiplex PCR; TCRdb holds only in-frame clones, not every one. That table supplies the V and J calls and clone size; D and trimming were determined from the DNA. The sample contains 250,000 to 300,000 clones, over 75% of which appear only once. The sequence came from a woman aged 70-85 years with acute or convalescent COVID-19. Source material: peripheral blood. The chain combines TRBV5-5 with TRBJ1-1; TRBD1 agrees at 7 bases. The CDR3 loop reads CASSWEGTANTEAFF. As DNA, the CDR3 is TGTGCCAGCAGCTGGGAAGGGACAGCGAACACTGAAGCTTTCTTT.